This TCR beta chain was found in a study of T cell responses to AZD1222 COVID-19 vaccine. Deletions cut 6 bases from V and 0 bases from J, with 17 bases between. The CDR3 loop spans 16 amino acids. Germline V gene sequence: CDR1 LGHNA, CDR2 YNFKEQ. This clone is a singleton in its sample. The antigen is not known. Findings of the study overall: Clonal diversity was possibly underestimated, and the donors were mostly white British, with more females. After two AZD1222 doses, spike-specific TCR breadth and depth rose versus day 0. There were vaccine-associated CD4 TCRs across spike, dominant at 160-218 and 743-854. Seropositivity was recorded at baseline in only six AZD1222 recipients.

Measured with immunoSEQ multiplex PCR; TCRdb has only the in-frame clones, and not every one. Among around 150,000 clones listed, 94% were seen once. This rearrangement joins TRBV4-2 to TRBJ2-5; D may be TRBD2 (6 bases). The sample consisted of peripheral blood, taken 28 days after the second AZD1222 dose. The TCR comes from an adult who received the AZD1222 COVID-19 vaccine. The CDR3 region is CASRRDGTPNQETQYF. DNA for the CDR3: TGTGCCAGCAGACGCGACGGGACTCCCAACCAAGAGACCCAGTACTTC.